This paragraph covers one T cell receptor beta chain sequence. Method: immunoSEQ multiplex PCR; TCRdb's copy keeps in-frame clones and lacks some. Counted here are 98,000 or so clones, under 95% occurring once; the ten biggest clones make up 0.99%. These data are taken from a study of T cell changes during pregnancy in multiple sclerosis. The V gene's germline CDR1 is SGHDT and CDR2 YYEEEE. The V gene end was trimmed by 1 base and the J gene end by 5 bases; junction bases not matched to a gene: 14. The CDR3 length is 17 residues. This receptor was obtained from a female donor with multiple sclerosis, enrolled in a pregnancy study. This material consisted of peripheral blood, taken after pregnancy. The rearrangement joins TRBV5-6 to TRBJ2-5, with TRBD2 matching 7 bases. CDR3 nucleotide sequence: TGTGCCAGCAGCTTGAGGTCCGGACCAGTCGGGGGGGAGACCCAGTACTTC. Translating gives CASSLRSGPVGGETQYF.